This TCR beta chain came from a study of cytomegalovirus exposure and HLA in healthy donors. General study findings and limits: Reported results showed that the classifier diagnosed cytomegalovirus status with high specificity and sensitivity.

Points on this clone: What it binds is not known.

The trim removed 8 bases at V and 1 base at J, leaving 4 bases unmatched. Germline loops: CDR1 ENHRY, CDR2 SYGVKD. The CDR3 has 13 residues. Sequenced by immunoSEQ multiplex PCR; TCRdb stores in-frame clones only, minus some. The profile shows around 250,000 clones, 90% of them singletons. The source material was PBMCs. The V and J genes are TRBV10-3 and TRBJ2-5, with TRBD2 identical over 7 bases. The clonotype was recovered from a woman aged 25-40 years in good health and CMV-seronegative. CDR3 nucleotides: TGTGCCATCCGGCTAGCGGTCCAAGAGACCCAGTACTTC. Translated, it gives CAIRLAVQETQYF.